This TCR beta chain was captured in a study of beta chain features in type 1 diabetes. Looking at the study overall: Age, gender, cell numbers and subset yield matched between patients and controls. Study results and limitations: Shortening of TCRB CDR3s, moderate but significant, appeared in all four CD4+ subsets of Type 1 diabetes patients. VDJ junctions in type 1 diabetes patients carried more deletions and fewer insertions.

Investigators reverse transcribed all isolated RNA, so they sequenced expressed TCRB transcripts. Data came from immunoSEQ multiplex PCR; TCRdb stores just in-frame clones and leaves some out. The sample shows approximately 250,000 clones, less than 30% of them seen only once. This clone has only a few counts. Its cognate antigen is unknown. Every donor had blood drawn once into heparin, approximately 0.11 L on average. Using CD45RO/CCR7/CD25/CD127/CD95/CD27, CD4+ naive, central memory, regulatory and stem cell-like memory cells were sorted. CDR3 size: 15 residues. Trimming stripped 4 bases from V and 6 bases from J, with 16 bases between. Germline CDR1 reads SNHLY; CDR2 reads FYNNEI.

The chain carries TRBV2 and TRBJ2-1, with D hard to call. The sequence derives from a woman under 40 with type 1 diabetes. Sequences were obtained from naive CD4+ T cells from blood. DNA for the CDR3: TGTGCCAGCAGTGGAGAGACCGGCGGTCTCAATGAGCAGTTCTTC. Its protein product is CASSGETGGLNEQFF.